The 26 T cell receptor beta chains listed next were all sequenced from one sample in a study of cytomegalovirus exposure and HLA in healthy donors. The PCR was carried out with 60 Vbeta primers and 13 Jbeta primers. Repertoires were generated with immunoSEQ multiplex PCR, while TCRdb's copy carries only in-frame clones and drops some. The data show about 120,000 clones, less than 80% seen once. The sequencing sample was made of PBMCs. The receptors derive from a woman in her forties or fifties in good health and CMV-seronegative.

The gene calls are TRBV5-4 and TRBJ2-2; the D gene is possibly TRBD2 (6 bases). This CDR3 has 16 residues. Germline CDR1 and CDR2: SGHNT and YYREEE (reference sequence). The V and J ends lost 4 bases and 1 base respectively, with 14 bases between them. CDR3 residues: CASSHLGGQNTGELFF. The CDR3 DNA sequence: TGTGCCAGCAGCCATCTGGGGGGTCAGAACACCGGGGAGCTGTTTTTT.

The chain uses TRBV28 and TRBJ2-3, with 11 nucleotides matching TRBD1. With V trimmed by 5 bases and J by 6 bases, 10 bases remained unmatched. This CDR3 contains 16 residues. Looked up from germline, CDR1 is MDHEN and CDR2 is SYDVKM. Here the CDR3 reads CASSPFPGQGVDTQYF. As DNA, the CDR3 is TGTGCCAGCAGTCCATTCCCGGGACAGGGGGTTGATACGCAGTATTTT.

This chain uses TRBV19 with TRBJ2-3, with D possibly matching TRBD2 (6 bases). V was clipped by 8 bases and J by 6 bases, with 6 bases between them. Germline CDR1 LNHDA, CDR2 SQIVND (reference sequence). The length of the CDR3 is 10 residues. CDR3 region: CASGGDTQYF. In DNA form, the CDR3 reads TGTGCCAGTGGGGGGGATACGCAGTATTTT.

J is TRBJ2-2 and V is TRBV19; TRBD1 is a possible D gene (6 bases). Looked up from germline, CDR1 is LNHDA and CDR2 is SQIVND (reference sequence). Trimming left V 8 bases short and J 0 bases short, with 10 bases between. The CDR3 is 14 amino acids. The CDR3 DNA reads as TGTGCCAGTTGGGACACCGCGAACACCGGGGAGCTGTTTTTT. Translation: CASWDTANTGELFF.

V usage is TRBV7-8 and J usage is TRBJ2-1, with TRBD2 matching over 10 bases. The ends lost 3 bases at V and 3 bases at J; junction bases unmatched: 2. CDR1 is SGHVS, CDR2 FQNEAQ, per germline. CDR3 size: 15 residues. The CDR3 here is CASSFSGRNYNEQFF. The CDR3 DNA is TGTGCCAGCAGCTTTAGCGGGAGGAACTACAATGAGCAGTTCTTC.

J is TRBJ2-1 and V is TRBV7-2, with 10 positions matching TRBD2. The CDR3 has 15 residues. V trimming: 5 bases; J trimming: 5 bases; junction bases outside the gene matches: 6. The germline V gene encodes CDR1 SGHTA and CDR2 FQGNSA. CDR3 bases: TGTGCCAGCAGCACGCAGCGGGAGGGAAACAATGAGCAGTTCTTC. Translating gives CASSTQREGNNEQFF.

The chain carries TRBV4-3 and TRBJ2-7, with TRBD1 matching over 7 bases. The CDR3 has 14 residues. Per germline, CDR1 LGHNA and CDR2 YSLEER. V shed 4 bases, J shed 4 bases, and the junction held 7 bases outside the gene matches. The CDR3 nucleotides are TGCGCCAGCAGCCCCGGACAGGTGATGTACGAGCAGTACTTC. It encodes CASSPGQVMYEQYF.

The CDR3 DNA reads as TGCGCCAGCAGCCCGTTAGCGGGAGGGCCTTATGAGCAGTTCTTC. Encoded protein: CASSPLAGGPYEQFF. V gene TRBV4-1 combines with J gene TRBJ2-1; 11 nucleotides line up with TRBD2. V trimming: 4 bases; J trimming: 8 bases; junction bases outside the gene matches: 7. The V gene's germline CDR1 is MGHRA and CDR2 YSYEKL. The length of the CDR3 is 15 residues.

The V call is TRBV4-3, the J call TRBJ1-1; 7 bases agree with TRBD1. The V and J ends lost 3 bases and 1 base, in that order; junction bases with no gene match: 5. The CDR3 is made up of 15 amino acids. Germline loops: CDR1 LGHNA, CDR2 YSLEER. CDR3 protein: CASSQIWDRNTEAFF. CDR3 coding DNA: TGCGCCAGCAGCCAGATATGGGACAGGAACACTGAAGCTTTCTTT.

The CDR3 protein is CASSNQLAGGSEQYF. The CDR3 DNA is TGTGCCAGCAGTAATCAGCTAGCGGGAGGCAGCGAGCAGTACTTC. The chain couples TRBV6-6 to TRBJ2-7, with 11 bases that match TRBD2. The CDR3 sequence is 15 residues long. The germline V gene has CDR1 MNHNY and CDR2 SVGAGI (reference sequence). J lost 6 bases, V lost 5 bases, and 9 bases had no gene match.

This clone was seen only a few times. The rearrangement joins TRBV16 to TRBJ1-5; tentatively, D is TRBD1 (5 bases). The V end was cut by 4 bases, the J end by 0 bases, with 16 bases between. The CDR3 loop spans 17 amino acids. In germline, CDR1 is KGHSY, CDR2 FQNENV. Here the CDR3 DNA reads TGTGCCAGCAGCCCCGTGGCCATAGGGGATAGCAATCAGCCCCAGCATTTT. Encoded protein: CASSPVAIGDSNQPQHF. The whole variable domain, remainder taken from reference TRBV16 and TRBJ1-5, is GEEVAQTPKHLVRGEGQKAKLYCAPIKGHSYVFWYQQVLKNEFKFLISFQNENVFDETGMPKERFSAKCLPNSPCSLEIQATKLEDSAVYFCASSPVAIGDSNQPQHFGDGTRLSIL.

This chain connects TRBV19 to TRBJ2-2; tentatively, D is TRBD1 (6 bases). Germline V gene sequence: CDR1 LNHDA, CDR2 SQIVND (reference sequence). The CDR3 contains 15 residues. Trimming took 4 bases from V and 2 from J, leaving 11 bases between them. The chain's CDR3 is CASSTDGTNTGELFF. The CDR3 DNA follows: TGTGCCAGTAGTACAGATGGGACAAACACCGGGGAGCTGTTTTTT.

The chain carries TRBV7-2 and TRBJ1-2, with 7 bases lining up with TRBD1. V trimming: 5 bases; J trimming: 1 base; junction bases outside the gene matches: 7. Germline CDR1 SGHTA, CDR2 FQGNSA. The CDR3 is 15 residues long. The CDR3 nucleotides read TGTGCCAGCAGCACCCCGGCAGGGGGTAACTATGGCTACACCTTC. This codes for CASSTPAGGNYGYTF. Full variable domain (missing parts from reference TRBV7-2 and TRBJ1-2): GAGVSQSPSNKVTEKGKDVELRCDPISGHTALYWYRQSLGQGLEFLIYFQGNSAPDKSGLPSDRFSAERTGGSVSTLTIQRTQQEDSAVYLCASSTPAGGNYGYTFGSGTRLTVV.

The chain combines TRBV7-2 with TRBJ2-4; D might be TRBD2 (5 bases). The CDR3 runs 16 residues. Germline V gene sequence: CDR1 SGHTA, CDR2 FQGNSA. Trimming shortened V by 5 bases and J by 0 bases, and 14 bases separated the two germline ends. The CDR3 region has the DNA TGTGCCAGCAGCCCCGGGGTGGGTCTAGCCAAAAACATTCAGTACTTC. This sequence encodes CASSPGVGLAKNIQYF.

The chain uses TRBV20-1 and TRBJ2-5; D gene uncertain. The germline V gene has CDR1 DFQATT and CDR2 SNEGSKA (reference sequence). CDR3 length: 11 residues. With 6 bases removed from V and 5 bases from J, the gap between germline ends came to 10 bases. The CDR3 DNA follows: TGCAGTGCCCTTTCCAGGGAGACCCAGTACTTC. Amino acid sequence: CSALSRETQYF.

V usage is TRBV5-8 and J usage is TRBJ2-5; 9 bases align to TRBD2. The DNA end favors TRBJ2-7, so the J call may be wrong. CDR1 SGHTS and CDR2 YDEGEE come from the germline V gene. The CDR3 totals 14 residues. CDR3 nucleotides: TGTGCCAGCAGCCCGAGGACTAGCGTCTACGAGCAGTACTTC. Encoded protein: CASSPRTSVYEQYF.

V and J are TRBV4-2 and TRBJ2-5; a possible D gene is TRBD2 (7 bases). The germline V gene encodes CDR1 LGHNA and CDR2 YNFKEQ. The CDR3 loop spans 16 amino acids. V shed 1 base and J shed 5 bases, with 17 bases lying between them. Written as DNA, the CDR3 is TGTGCCAGCAGCCAAGGAGGGGGGGGTGGTTGGGAGACCCAGTACTTC. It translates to CASSQGGGGGWETQYF.

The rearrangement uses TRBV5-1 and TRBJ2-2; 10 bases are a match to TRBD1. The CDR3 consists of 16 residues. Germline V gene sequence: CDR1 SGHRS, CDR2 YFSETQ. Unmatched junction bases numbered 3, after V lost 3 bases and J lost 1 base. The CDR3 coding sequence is TGCGCCAGCAGCTCGGGGGACAGGGGGAACACCGGGGAGCTGTTTTTT. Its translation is CASSSGDRGNTGELFF.

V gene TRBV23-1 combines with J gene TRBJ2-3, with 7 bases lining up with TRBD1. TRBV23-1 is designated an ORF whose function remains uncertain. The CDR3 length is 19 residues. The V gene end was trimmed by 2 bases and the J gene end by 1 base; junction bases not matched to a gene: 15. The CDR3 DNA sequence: TGCGCCAGCAGTCAAAATTTAACACAATACAGGGGAGGCACAGATACGCAGTATTTT. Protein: CASSQNLTQYRGGTDTQYF.

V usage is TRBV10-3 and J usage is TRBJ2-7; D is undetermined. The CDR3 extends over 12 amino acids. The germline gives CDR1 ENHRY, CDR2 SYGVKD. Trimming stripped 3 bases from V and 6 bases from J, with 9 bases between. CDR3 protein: CAISDPSSEQYF. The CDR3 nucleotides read TGTGCCATCAGTGATCCCTCTTCCGAGCAGTACTTC.

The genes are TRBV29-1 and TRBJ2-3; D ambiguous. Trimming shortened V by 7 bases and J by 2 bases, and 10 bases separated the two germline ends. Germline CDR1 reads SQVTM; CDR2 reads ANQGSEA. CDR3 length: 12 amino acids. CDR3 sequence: CSALRFTDTQYF. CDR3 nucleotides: TGCAGCGCGTTACGGTTCACAGATACGCAGTATTTT.

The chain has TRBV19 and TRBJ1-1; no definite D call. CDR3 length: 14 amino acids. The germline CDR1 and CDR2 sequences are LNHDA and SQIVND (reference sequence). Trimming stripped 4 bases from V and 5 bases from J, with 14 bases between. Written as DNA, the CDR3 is TGTGCCAGTAGTACCCCGGAGGTGAGAACTGAAGCTTTCTTT. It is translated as CASSTPEVRTEAFF.

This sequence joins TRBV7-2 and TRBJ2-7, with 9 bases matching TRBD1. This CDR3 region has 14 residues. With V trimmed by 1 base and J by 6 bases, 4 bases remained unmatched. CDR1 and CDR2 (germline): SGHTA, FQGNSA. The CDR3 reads CASSLGDRASEQYF. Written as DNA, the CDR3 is TGTGCCAGCAGCTTAGGGGACAGGGCTAGCGAGCAGTACTTC. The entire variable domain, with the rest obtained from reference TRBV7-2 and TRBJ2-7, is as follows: GAGVSQSPSNKVTEKGKDVELRCDPISGHTALYWYRQSLGQGLEFLIYFQGNSAPDKSGLPSDRFSAERTGGSVSTLTIQRTQQEDSAVYLCASSLGDRASEQYFGPGTRLTVT.

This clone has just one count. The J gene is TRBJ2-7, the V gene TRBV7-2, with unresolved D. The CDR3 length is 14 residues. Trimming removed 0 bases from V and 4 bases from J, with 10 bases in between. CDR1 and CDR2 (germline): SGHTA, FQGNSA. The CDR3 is CASSLAVRSYEQYF. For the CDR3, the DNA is TGTGCCAGCAGCTTAGCTGTTAGATCGTACGAGCAGTACTTC. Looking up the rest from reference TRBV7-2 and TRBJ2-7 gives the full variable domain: GAGVSQSPSNKVTEKGKDVELRCDPISGHTALYWYRQSLGQGLEFLIYFQGNSAPDKSGLPSDRFSAERTGGSVSTLTIQRTQQEDSAVYLCASSLAVRSYEQYFGPGTRLTVT.

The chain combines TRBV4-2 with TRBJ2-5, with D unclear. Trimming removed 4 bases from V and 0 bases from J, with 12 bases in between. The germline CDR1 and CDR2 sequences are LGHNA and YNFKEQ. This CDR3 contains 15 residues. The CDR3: CASSPASQDQETQYF. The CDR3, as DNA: TGTGCCAGCAGCCCCGCCAGTCAGGACCAAGAGACCCAGTACTTC.

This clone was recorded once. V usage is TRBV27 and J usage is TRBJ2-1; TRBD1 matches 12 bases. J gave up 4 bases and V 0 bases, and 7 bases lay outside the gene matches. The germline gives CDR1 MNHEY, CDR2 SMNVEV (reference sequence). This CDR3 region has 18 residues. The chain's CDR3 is CASSLSGTGGIFYNEQFF. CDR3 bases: TGTGCCAGCAGTTTATCCGGGACAGGGGGCATCTTTTACAATGAGCAGTTCTTC.